This T cell receptor (beta chain) is drawn from a study of blood T cell repertoires in COVID-19. Background on the study: The United States, Italy and Spain provided the acute and convalescent COVID-19 samples.

The method was immunoSEQ multiplex PCR; TCRdb's version includes in-frame clones alone and lacks a portion of them. The table shows 95,000 to 150,000 clones, with around nine tenths occurring only once. Unmatched junction bases numbered 10, after V lost 5 bases and J lost 7 bases. Per germline, CDR1 SEHNR and CDR2 FQNEAQ (reference sequence). The CDR3 is 14 residues long. The rearrangement joins TRBV7-9 to TRBJ1-1; 7 nucleotides align to TRBD1. Material for sequencing was peripheral blood. The clonotype comes from a woman between 45 and 65 years old with acute or convalescent COVID-19. The chain's CDR3 is CASSLPGQPFEAFF. The CDR3 DNA is TGTGCCAGCAGCCTACCGGGACAGCCCTTTGAAGCTTTCTTT.